The clone carrying this TCR beta chain was detected only a few times. Its matching antigen is unknown. This sample stems from a study of T cell repertoires in cytomegalovirus infection. Study-wide findings and caveats: Ex vivo responses were dominated by HLA-C-restricted CMV-specific TCR beta clonotypes.

CDR3 length: 16 amino acids. The V gene's germline CDR1 is MNHNS and CDR2 SASEGT. After removal of 3 bases from V and 6 bases from J, the junction contained 8 bases not matched to a gene. TCRdb redid the calling of the reads with MiXCR, one entry per CDR3 protein. This sample yields approximately 500,000 distinct CDR3 sequences, of which 11% are seen a single time; roughly 10% belongs to the top ten. The sample comprised PBMCs. The sequence was obtained from a human donor in good health (CMV status not recorded). Some clones in this sample may be carry-over from other donors' samples. The rearrangement uses TRBV6-1 and TRBJ2-3, with TRBD2 matching over 11 bases. CDR3 sequence: CASSEELAGEADTQYF. CDR3 DNA: TGTGCCAGCAGTGAGGAACTAGCGGGAGAAGCTGATACGCAGTATTTT.